This T cell receptor beta chain was captured by sequencing in a study of Graves' ophthalmopathy and Graves' hyperthyroidism. As for the study in general: Ahead of any treatment, peripheral blood was obtained at the initial diagnosis.

A diagnosis was made from clinical symptoms together with serum thyroxine, TRAb, thyroid ultrasound and orbital computed tomography. RNA transcripts yielded amplified TCR beta CDR3 regions. An opening RT-PCR round employed HTBI primers and preceded a second-round multiplex PCR. TCRdb re-analysed the multiplex PCR reads in MiXCR, keeping a single row per CDR3 protein. This table has about 240,000 distinct CDR3 sequences, about 47% appearing once. The CDR3 is made up of 16 amino acids. V lost 0 bases, J lost 7 bases, and 13 bases stayed unmatched. The V gene's germline CDR1 is DFQATT and CDR2 SNEGSKA (reference sequence). Broader study findings: Ophthalmopathy progression was predicted with 70% to 71% sensitivity and around 78% specificity.

Concerning this clonotype itself: What it binds is unknown.

The TCR originated in an adult man with Graves' ophthalmopathy. Sequenced sample: peripheral blood. The chain couples TRBV20-1 to TRBJ2-7; 9 bases are shared with TRBD2. The CDR3 DNA reads TGCAGTGCTAGAGATTTAAGGCGGGAGGGCCTGAGGGAGCAGTACTTC. The encoded protein is CSARDLRREGLREQYF.